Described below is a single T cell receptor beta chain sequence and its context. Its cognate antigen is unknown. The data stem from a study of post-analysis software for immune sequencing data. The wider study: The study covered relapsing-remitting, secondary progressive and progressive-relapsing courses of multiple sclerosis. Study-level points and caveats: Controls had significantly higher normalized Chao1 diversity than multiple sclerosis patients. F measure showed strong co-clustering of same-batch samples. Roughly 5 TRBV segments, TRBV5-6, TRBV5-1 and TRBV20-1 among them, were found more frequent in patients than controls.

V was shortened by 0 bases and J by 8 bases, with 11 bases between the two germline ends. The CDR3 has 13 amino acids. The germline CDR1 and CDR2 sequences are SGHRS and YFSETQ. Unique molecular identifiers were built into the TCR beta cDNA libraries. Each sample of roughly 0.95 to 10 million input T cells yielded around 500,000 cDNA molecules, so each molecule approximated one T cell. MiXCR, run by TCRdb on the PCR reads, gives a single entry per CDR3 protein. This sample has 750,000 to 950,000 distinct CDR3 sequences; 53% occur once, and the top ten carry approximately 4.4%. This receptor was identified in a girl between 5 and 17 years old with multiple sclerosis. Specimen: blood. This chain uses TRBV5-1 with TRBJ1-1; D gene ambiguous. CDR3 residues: CASSLDGIGEAFF. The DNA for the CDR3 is TGCGCCAGCAGCTTGGACGGCATAGGAGAAGCTTTCTTT.